The text below deals with one TCR beta chain. Alongside a J-beta primer mix, a sample-barcoded 5' primer served in a second PCR lasting roughly 6 to 12 cycles. TCRdb itself ran the 5' RACE reads through MiXCR, one entry per CDR3 protein. The sample consists of more than 700,000 distinct CDR3 sequences, roughly 50% of them appearing once. CDR3 size: 16 residues. The germline CDR1 and CDR2 sequences are SGHTA and FQGTGA. V was trimmed by 5 bases and J by 3 bases, leaving 20 bases between them. This sample stems from a study of blood T cells in healthy people across ages. The clonotype was recovered from a man at least 80 years old in good health. Sequenced input: blood. The V and J genes are TRBV7-3 and TRBJ2-7, with D unclear. The CDR3 loop reads CASSLRTARADYEQYF. The CDR3 DNA follows: TGTGCCAGCAGCCTCCGAACAGCCCGAGCCGACTACGAGCAGTACTTC.